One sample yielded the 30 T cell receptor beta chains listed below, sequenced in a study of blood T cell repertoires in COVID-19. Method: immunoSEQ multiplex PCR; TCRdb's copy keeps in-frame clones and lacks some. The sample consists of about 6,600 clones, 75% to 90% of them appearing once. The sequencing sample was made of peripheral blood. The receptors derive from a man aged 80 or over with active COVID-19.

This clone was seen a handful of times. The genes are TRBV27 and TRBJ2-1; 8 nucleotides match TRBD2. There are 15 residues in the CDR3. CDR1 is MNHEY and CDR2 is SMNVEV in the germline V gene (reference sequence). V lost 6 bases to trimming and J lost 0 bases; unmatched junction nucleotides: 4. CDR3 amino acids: CASSRSGNSYNEQFF. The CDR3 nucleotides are TGTGCCAGCAGCCGTAGCGGGAACTCCTACAATGAGCAGTTCTTC.

CDR3 DNA sequence: TGCGCCAGCAGCTTAAGGACAGGGACGAACACTGAAGCTTTCTTT. It translates to CASSLRTGTNTEAFF. The chain has TRBV5-1 and TRBJ1-1; TRBD1 agrees at 8 bases. Unmatched junction bases numbered 4, after V lost 2 bases and J lost 1 base. This CDR3 is 15 amino acids long. CDR1 is SGHRS and CDR2 is YFSETQ in the germline V gene.

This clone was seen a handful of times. As DNA, the CDR3 is TGTGCCAGCAGAACTACAGGGATCAACTACGAGCAGTACTTC. This translates into CASRTTGINYEQYF. The chain links TRBV28 to TRBJ2-7, with D perhaps TRBD1 (6 bases). The CDR3 totals 14 residues. The germline gives CDR1 MDHEN, CDR2 SYDVKM. Trimming pared 6 bases from V and 3 bases from J, leaving 15 bases between.

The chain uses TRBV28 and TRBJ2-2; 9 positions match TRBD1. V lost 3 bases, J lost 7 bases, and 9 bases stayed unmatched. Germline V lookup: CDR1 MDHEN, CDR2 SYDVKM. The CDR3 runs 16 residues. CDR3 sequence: CASSFIDRGSLGELFF. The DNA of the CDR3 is TGTGCCAGCAGTTTTATAGACAGGGGGTCCCTCGGGGAGCTGTTTTTT.

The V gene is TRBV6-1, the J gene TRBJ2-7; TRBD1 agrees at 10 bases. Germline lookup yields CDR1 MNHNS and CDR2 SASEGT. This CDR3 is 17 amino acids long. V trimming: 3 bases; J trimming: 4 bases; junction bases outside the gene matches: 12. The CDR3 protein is CASSDWGQGKVRYEQYF. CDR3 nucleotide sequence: TGTGCCAGCAGTGACTGGGGACAGGGGAAGGTTAGGTACGAGCAGTACTTC.

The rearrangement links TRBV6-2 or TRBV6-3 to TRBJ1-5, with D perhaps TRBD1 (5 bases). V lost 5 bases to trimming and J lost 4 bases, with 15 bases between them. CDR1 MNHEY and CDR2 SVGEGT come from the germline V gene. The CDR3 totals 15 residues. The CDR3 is CASSKPGEGNQPQHF. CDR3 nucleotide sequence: TGTGCCAGCAGTAAACCGGGGGAAGGGAATCAGCCCCAGCATTTT.

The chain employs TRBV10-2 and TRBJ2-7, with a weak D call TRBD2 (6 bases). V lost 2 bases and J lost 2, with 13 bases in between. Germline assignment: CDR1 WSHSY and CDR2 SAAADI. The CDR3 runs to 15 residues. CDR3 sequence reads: CASSERRGSTYEQYF. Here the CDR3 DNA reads TGCGCCAGCAGTGAGAGGAGGGGTTCTACCTACGAGCAGTACTTC.

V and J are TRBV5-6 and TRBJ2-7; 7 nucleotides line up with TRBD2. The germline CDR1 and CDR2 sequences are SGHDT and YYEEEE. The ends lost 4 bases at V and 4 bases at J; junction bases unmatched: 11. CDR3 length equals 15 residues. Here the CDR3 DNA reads TGTGCCAGCAGCCACCGGGGGAGGGCCGATTACGAGCAGTACTTC. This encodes CASSHRGRADYEQYF.

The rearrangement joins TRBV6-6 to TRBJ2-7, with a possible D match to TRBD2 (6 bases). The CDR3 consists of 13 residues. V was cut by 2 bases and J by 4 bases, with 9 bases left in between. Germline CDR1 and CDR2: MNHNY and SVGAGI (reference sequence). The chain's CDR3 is CASSYNGRYEQYF. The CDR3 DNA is TGTGCCAGCAGTTACAATGGGAGGTACGAGCAGTACTTC.

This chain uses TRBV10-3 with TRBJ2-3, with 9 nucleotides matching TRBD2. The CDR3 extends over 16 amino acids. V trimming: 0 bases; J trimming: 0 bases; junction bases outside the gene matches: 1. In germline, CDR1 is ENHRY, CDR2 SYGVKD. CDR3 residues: CAISESSGSSTDTQYF. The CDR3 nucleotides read TGTGCCATCAGTGAGTCTAGCGGGAGTAGCACAGATACGCAGTATTTT.

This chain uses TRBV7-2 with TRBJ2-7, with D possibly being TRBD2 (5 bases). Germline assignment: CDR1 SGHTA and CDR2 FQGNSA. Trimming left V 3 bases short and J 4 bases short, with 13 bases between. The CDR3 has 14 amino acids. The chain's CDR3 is CASSLADPGYEQYF. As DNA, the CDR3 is TGTGCCAGCAGCTTGGCTGACCCGGGGTACGAGCAGTACTTC.

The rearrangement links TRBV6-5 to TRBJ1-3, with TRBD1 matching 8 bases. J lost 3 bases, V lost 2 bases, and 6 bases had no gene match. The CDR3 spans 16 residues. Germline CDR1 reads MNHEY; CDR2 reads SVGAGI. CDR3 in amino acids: CASSYRRTGIGNTIYF. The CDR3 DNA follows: TGTGCCAGCAGTTACCGGCGGACAGGGATTGGAAACACCATATATTTT.

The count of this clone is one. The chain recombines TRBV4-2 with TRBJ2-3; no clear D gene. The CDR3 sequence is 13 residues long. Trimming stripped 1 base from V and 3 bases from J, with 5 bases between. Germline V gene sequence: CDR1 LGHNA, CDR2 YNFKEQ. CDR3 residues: CASSQVRTDTQYF. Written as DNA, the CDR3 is TGTGCCAGCAGCCAAGTGCGAACAGATACGCAGTATTTT.

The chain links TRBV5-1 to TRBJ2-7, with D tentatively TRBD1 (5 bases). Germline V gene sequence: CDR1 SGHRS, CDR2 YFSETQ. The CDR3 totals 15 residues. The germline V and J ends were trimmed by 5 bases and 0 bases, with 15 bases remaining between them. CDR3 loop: CASRSIGHSSYEQYF. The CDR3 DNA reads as TGCGCCAGCAGGTCTATCGGACATAGCTCCTACGAGCAGTACTTC.

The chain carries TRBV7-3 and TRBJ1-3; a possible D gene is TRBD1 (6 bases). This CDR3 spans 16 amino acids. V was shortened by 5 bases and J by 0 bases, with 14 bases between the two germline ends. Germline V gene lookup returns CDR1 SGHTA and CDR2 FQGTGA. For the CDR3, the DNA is TGTGCCAGCAGCGGATCTACAGGGACCTCTGGAAACACCATATATTTT. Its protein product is CASSGSTGTSGNTIYF.

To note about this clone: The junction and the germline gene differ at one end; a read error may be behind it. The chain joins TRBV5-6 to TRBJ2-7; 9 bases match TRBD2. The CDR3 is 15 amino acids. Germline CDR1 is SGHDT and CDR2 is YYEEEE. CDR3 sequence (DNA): TGTACCAGCAGCTTTGGGAGCGGGAGGAGGTACGAGCAGTACTTC. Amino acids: CTSSFGSGRRYEQYF.

CDR3 DNA sequence: TGTGCCAGGGGGACAGGACCTTACAATGAGCAGTTCTTC. It specifies CARGTGPYNEQFF. This chain joins TRBV6-4 and TRBJ2-1; TRBD1 matches 8 bases. CDR3 length: 13 residues. V was clipped by 9 bases and J by 4 bases; unmatched bases: 5. Germline CDR1 is MRHNA and CDR2 is SNTAGT.

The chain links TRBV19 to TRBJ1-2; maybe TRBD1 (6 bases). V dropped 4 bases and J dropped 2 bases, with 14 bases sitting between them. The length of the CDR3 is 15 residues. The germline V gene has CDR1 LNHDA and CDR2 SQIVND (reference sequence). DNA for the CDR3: TGTGCCAGTAGTAGGGGGGGACAAATCAACTATGGCTACACCTTC. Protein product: CASSRGGQINYGYTF. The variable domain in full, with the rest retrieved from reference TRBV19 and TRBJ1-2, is DGGITQSPKYLFRKEGQNVTLSCEQNLNHDAMYWYRQDPGQGLRLIYYSQIVNDFQKGDIAEGYSVSREKKESFPLTVTSAQKNPTAFYLCASSRGGQINYGYTFGSGTRLTVV.

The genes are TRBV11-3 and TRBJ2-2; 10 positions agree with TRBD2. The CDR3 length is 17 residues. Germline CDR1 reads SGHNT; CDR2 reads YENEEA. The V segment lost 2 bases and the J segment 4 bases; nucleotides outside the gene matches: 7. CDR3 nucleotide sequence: TGTGCCAGCAGCTTACTAGCGGGGGCCCTGGGCACCGGGGAGCTGTTTTTT. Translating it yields CASSLLAGALGTGELFF.

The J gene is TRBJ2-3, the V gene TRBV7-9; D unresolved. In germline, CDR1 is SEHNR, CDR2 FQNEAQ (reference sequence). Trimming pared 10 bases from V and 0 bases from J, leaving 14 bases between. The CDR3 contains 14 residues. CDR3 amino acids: CATTMNGSTDTQYF. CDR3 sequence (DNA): TGTGCCACCACCATGAACGGTAGCACAGATACGCAGTATTTT.

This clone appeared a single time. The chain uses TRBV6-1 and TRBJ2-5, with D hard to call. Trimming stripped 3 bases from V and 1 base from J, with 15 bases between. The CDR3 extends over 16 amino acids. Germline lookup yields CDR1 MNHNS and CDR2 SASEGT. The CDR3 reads CASSDGVSAGQETQYF. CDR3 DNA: TGTGCCAGCAGTGATGGTGTATCGGCAGGCCAAGAGACCCAGTACTTC.

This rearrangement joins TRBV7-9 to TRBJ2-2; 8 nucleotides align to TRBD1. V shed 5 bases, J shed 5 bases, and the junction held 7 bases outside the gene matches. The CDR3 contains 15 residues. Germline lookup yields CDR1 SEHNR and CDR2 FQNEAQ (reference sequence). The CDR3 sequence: CASSQGQVKTGELFF. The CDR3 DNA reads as TGTGCCAGCAGCCAGGGACAGGTCAAAACCGGGGAGCTGTTTTTT. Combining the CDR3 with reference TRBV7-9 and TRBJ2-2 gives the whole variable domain DTGVSQNPRHKITKRGQNVTFRCDPISEHNRLYWYRQTLGQGPEFLTYFQNEAQLEKSRLLSDRFSAERPKGSFSTLEIQRTEQGDSAMYLCASSQGQVKTGELFFGEGSRLTVL.

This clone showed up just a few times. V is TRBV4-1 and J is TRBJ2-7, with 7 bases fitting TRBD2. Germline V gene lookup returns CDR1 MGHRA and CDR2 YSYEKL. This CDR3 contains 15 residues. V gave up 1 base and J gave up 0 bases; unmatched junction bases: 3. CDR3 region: CASSQGDYFSYEQYF. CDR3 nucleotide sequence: TGCGCCAGCAGCCAAGGGGACTACTTCTCCTACGAGCAGTACTTC.

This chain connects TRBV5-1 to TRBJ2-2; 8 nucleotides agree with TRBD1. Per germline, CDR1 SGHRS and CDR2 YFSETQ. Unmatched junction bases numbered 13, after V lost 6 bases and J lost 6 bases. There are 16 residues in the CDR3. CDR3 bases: TGCGCCAGCACCCGAGTCGCGGACAGGGTTTCCGGGGAGCTGTTTTTT. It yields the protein CASTRVADRVSGELFF.

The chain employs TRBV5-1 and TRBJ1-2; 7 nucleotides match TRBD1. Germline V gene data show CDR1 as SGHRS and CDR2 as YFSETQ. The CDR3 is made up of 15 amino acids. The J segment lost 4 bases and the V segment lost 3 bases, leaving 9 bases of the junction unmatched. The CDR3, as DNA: TGCGCCAGCAGCTCGGAAGGGTCAGGGGGCTATGGCTACACCTTC. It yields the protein CASSSEGSGGYGYTF.

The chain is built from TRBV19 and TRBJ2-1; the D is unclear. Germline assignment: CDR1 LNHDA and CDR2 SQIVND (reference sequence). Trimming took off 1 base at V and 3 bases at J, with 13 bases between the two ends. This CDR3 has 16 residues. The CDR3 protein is CASSIALLDIYNEQFF. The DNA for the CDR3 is TGTGCCAGTAGTATAGCACTTCTAGATATCTACAATGAGCAGTTCTTC.

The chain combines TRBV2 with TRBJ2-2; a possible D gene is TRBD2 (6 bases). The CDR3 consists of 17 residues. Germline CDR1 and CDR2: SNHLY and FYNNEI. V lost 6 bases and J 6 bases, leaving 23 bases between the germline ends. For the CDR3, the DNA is TGTGCCAGCAGGGGCTTTCTAGCGTCCCAAATTGCCGGGGAGCTGTTTTTT. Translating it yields CASRGFLASQIAGELFF.

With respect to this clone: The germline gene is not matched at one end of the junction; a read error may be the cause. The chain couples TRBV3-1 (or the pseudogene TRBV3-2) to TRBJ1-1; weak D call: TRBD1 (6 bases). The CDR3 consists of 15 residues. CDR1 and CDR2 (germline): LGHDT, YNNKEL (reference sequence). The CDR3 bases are TGTGCCAGCACCCAAACATTACAGGGTTCCACTGAAGCTTTCTTT. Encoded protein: CASTQTLQGSTEAFF.

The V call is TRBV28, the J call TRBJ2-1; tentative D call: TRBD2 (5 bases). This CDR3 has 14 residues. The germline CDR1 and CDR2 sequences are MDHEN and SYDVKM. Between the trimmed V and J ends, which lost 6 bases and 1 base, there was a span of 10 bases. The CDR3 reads CASRSSESYNEQFF. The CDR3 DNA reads TGTGCCAGCAGGAGTAGCGAGTCCTACAATGAGCAGTTCTTC. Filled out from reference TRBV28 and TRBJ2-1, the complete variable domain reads DVKVTQSSRYLVKRTGEKVFLECVQDMDHENMFWYRQDPGLGLRLIYFSYDVKMKEKGDIPEGYSVSREKKERFSLILESASTNQTSMYLCASRSSESYNEQFFGPGTRLTVL.

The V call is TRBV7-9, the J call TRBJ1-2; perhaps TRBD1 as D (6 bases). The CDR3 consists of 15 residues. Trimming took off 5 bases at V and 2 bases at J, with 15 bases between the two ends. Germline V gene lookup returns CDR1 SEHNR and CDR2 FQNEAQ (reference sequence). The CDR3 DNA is TGTGCCAGCAGCATCGACAGGTCAAGCAACTATGGCTACACCTTC. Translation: CASSIDRSSNYGYTF.